A single sample is the source of the 18 T cell receptor beta chains below, sequenced in a study of beta chain features in type 1 diabetes (dated by TCRdb to the late 2010s). The library was obtained by the immunoSEQ multiplex PCR assay. The entire amount of isolated RNA was reverse transcribed using the High Capacity cDNA Reverse Transcription Kit, so the sequenced TCRB transcripts were expressed ones. TCRdb obtained this table from immuneACCESS and retained in-frame rearrangements with V and J assigned. These tables miss some clones; where compared with another copy, unresolved V genes account for less than half of the shortfall, and the remainder is unexplained. A total of fewer than 550,000 clones appear in this sample, about an eighth of them only once. Over 0.04% of the sample lies in the top ten. The sequencing sample was made of naive CD4+ T cells from blood. This specimen's cell subset or site label, per the study, means: true naive CD4+ T cells. All receptors come from a woman aged 18-35 years in good health.

Comments on this clone: A much larger clone lies a single base off, so this may be a read error. The chain combines TRBV11-2 with TRBJ2-3; the D is unclear. V was pared by 2 bases and J by 7 bases, with 4 bases between. The CDR3 has 11 residues. In germline, CDR1 is SGHAT, CDR2 FQNNGV. For the CDR3, the DNA is TGTGCCAGCAGCTTATCAAATACGCAGTATTTT. Translating it yields CASSLSNTQYF. Full variable domain (rest looked up from reference TRBV11-2 and TRBJ2-3): EAGVAQSPRYKIIEKRQSVAFWCNPISGHATLYWYQQILGQGPKLLIQFQNNGVVDDSQLPKDRFSAERLKGVDSTLKIQPAKLEDSAVYLCASSLSNTQYFGPGTRLTVL.

The chain employs TRBV27 and TRBJ2-3; possible D gene TRBD2, 6 bases. The germline V gene encodes CDR1 MNHEY and CDR2 SMNVEV (reference sequence). The length of the CDR3 is 13 residues. Trimming removed 2 bases at V and 6 bases at J, with 9 bases between. The CDR3 is CASSLASVDTQYF. CDR3 nucleotides: TGTGCCAGCAGTTTAGCTAGCGTGGATACGCAGTATTTT.

This clone was seen only a few times. This chain links TRBV29-1 with TRBJ1-2; D gene uncertain. Deletions cut 0 bases from V and 5 bases from J, with 13 bases between. This CDR3 has 14 residues. Germline V CDR1 and CDR2: SQVTM, ANQGSEA. CDR3 sequence reads: CSVEESGQYYGYTF. As DNA, the CDR3 is TGCAGCGTTGAAGAGTCTGGGCAGTATTATGGCTACACCTTC.

The chain is built from TRBV7-9 and TRBJ2-6; D unresolved. CDR3 length: 18 amino acids. CDR1 SEHNR and CDR2 FQNEAQ come from the germline V gene (reference sequence). Trimming stripped 2 bases from V and 2 bases from J, with 16 bases between. The CDR3 bases are TGTGCCAGCAGCTTACGAGTAACTTTACATGCTGGGGCCAACGTCCTGACTTTC. Translating it yields CASSLRVTLHAGANVLTF.

The J gene is TRBJ2-1, the V gene TRBV7-2; TRBD2 matches at 14 bases. V trimming: 3 bases; J trimming: 11 bases; junction bases outside the gene matches: 12. The germline gives CDR1 SGHTA, CDR2 FQGNSA. The CDR3 has 17 residues. The CDR3 sequence: CASSFSPGLAGGGQQFF. The CDR3 DNA sequence: TGTGCCAGCAGCTTTTCCCCAGGACTAGCGGGAGGAGGCCAGCAGTTCTTC.

This clone was recorded many times. Other DNA variants within this sample encode the same CDR3. The chain employs TRBV30 and TRBJ1-4, with a tentative D call TRBD1 (5 bases). Germline CDR1 GTSNPN, CDR2 SVGIG (reference sequence). Trimming cost V 5 bases and J 8 bases, with 12 bases left between them. This CDR3 is 12 amino acids long. The CDR3 sequence: CAWQGVGEKLFF. The CDR3 bases are TGTGCCTGGCAGGGAGTAGGGGAAAAACTGTTTTTT. Combining the CDR3 with reference TRBV30 and TRBJ1-4 gives the whole variable domain SQTIHQWPATLVQPVGSPLSLECTVEGTSNPNLYWYRQAAGRGLQLLFYSVGIGQISSEVPQNLSASRPQDRQFILSSKKLLLSDSGFYLCAWQGVGEKLFFGSGTQLSVL.

Only a few counts were recorded for this clone. The chain carries TRBV7-9 and TRBJ2-3; the D call may be TRBD1 or TRBD2 (5 bases each). V shed 4 bases and J shed 6 bases, with 8 bases lying between them. This CDR3 is built from 12 residues. Germline V gene sequence: CDR1 SEHNR, CDR2 FQNEAQ (reference sequence). The CDR3 DNA follows: TGTGCCAGCAGCTCCTGGGGGGATACGCAGTATTTT. It yields the protein CASSSWGDTQYF.

This chain joins TRBV19 and TRBJ1-1; weak D call: TRBD1 (6 bases). The CDR3 is made up of 12 amino acids. CDR1 and CDR2 (germline): LNHDA, SQIVND (reference sequence). With 4 bases removed from V and 8 bases from J, the gap between germline ends came to 11 bases. DNA for the CDR3: TGTGCCAGTAGTAAATGGACAGCCGAAGCTTTCTTT. This gives the protein CASSKWTAEAFF.

This chain uses TRBV19 with TRBJ2-3; D possibly corresponds to TRBD2 (5 bases). Per the germline V gene, CDR1 is LNHDA and CDR2 is SQIVND (reference sequence). V was cut by 2 bases and J by 1 base, with 10 bases left in between. The CDR3 covers 15 residues. The CDR3 DNA is TGTGCCAGTAGTATACCCGGGAAGGGCACAGATACGCAGTATTTT. Translated, it gives CASSIPGKGTDTQYF.

This clone was detected only a few times. CDR3 amino acids: CASSSLAGTNSKTQYF. The CDR3 DNA reads TGTGCCAGCAGCTCCCTTGCAGGGACCAACAGCAAGACCCAGTACTTC. The chain joins TRBV14 to TRBJ2-5; the D gene could be TRBD1 or TRBD2 (5 bases each). This CDR3 is built from 16 residues. Trimming took off 5 bases at V and 6 bases at J, with 22 bases between the two ends. Germline V gene lookup returns CDR1 SGHDN and CDR2 FVKESK.

This clone has only a few counts. This sequence joins TRBV7-6 and TRBJ2-5; 12 nucleotides align to TRBD1. CDR1 and CDR2 (germline): SGHVS, FNYEAQ. The junction had 12 bases not matched to a gene; V was cut back by 0 bases and J by 7 bases. This CDR3 comprises 18 residues. CDR3 bases: TGTGCCAGCAGCTTAGCGCGAGATGGGACAGGGGGCGCAGGGACCCAGTACTTC. It is translated as CASSLARDGTGGAGTQYF.

The rearrangement joins TRBV30 to TRBJ2-1; maybe TRBD2 (8 bases). The CDR3 is made up of 19 amino acids. Per germline, CDR1 GTSNPN and CDR2 SVGIG (reference sequence). Trimming left V 4 bases short and J 1 base short, with 26 bases between. The CDR3 nucleotides are TGTGCCTGGACCATGGGACAGACTCGCCGGGAGGGGTCCTACAATGAGCAGTTCTTC. Its translation: CAWTMGQTRREGSYNEQFF.

This clone came up a few times. The chain joins TRBV30 to TRBJ2-7; 10 nucleotides match TRBD1. The trim removed 4 bases at V and 1 base at J, leaving 4 bases unmatched. CDR3 length: 14 amino acids. Germline loops: CDR1 GTSNPN, CDR2 SVGIG (reference sequence). The CDR3, as DNA: TGTGCCTGGACCCGGGACAGGGGTTCCTACGAGCAGTACTTC. This codes for CAWTRDRGSYEQYF.

V usage is TRBV5-1 and J usage is TRBJ2-5; D not resolved. This CDR3 has 15 amino acids. V lost 0 bases to trimming and J lost 5 bases, with 14 bases between them. In germline, CDR1 is SGHRS, CDR2 YFSETQ. The CDR3 is CASSLVLGMSETQYF. The CDR3 coding sequence is TGCGCCAGCAGCTTGGTTCTGGGGATGTCGGAGACCCAGTACTTC.

This clone showed up just a few times. The CDR3, as DNA: TGTGCCAGCAGCTCTTGGCTGGGACAGGGAATTCGGGAGGACACTGAAGCTTTCTTT. As protein: CASSSWLGQGIREDTEAFF. The V call is TRBV28, the J call TRBJ1-1, with 9 bases identical to TRBD1. This CDR3 is 19 amino acids long. V trimming: 6 bases; J trimming: 3 bases; junction bases outside the gene matches: 20. Germline-derived CDR1 and CDR2 are MDHEN and SYDVKM.

V is TRBV6-5 and J is TRBJ2-3, with 9 bases matching TRBD2. Looked up from germline, CDR1 is MNHEY and CDR2 is SVGAGI. CDR3 length equals 14 residues. The V and J ends lost 6 bases and 3 bases, in that order; junction bases with no gene match: 4. For the CDR3, the DNA is TGTGCCAGCAGGCGGGGGGGCCTGACAGATACGCAGTATTTT. Encoded protein: CASRRGGLTDTQYF.

The rearrangement links TRBV5-4 to TRBJ2-7; 10 nucleotides match TRBD1. The CDR3 is 15 residues long. Trimming removed 1 base from V and 4 bases from J; junction bases left unmatched: 5. CDR1 and CDR2 (germline): SGHNT, YYREEE (reference sequence). CDR3 sequence: CASSLSGQGVYEQYF. Here the CDR3 DNA reads TGTGCCAGCAGCTTGAGCGGACAGGGGGTTTACGAGCAGTACTTC.

This clone was counted between two and nine times. V and J are TRBV6-6 and TRBJ1-2, with 7 bases lining up with TRBD1. V was pared by 7 bases and J by 2 bases, with 4 bases of the junction left unmatched. This CDR3 region has 13 residues. Germline V lookup: CDR1 MNHNY, CDR2 SVGAGI (reference sequence). CDR3 sequence (DNA): TGTGCCAGCATTCTACAGGGGAACTATGGCTACACCTTC. It translates to CASILQGNYGYTF.